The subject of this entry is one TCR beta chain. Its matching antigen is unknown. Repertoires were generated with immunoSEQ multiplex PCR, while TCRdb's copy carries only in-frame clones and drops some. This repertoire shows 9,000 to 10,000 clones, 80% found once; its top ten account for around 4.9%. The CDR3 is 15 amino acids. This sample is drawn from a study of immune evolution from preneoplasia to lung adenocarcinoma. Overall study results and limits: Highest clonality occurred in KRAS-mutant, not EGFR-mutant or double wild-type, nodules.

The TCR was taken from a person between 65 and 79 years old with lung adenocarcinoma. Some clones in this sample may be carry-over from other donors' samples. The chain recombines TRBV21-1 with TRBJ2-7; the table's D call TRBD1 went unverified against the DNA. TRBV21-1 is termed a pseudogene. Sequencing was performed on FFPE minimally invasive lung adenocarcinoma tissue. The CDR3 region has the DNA TGTGCCAGCAGCAAAGAGTCAGGGCGACCCTACGAGCAGTACTTC. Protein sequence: CASSKESGRPYEQYF.